These T cell receptor beta chains were read from a single sample in a study of blood T cell repertoires in COVID-19. Some clones are missing from TCRdb's copy, which holds only in-frame ones; the method was immunoSEQ multiplex PCR. The table records 250,000 or so clones, roughly 87% of them present only once. The specimen was PBMCs or T cells enriched from blood (not recorded which). The receptors stem from a woman aged 25 to 45 with acute COVID-19. Both conserved end residues are part of each CDR3. Fields, in order: J gene, clone size, V gene, D gene, CDR3 protein, CDR3 DNA. The D gene is left open where the match is weak. Clone size is stated in some rows and not others, as once, few, many or a class when expanded.

J gene: TRBJ2-5
clone size: .
V gene: TRBV2
D gene: TRBD2
CDR3 protein: CASRWTSGGETQYF
CDR3 DNA: TGTGCCAGCAGATGGACTAGCGGGGGTGAGACCCAGTACTTC

J gene: TRBJ2-7
clone size: .
V gene: TRBV5-6
D gene: .
CDR3 protein: CASSLGQGLSYEQYF
CDR3 DNA: TGTGCCAGCAGCTTGGGGCAGGGCCTCTCCTACGAGCAGTACTTC

J gene: TRBJ1-1
clone size: .
V gene: TRBV5-1
D gene: TRBD1
CDR3 protein: CASSREVQGANTEAFF
CDR3 DNA: TGCGCCAGCAGTAGAGAGGTACAGGGGGCAAACACTGAAGCTTTCTTT

J gene: TRBJ2-2
clone size: .
V gene: TRBV19
D gene: .
CDR3 protein: CASSNWAANTGELFF
CDR3 DNA: TGTGCCAGTAGTAATTGGGCAGCGAACACCGGGGAGCTGTTTTTT

J gene: TRBJ2-1
clone size: .
V gene: TRBV7-2
D gene: .
CDR3 protein: CASSLTDNEQFF
CDR3 DNA: TGTGCCAGCAGCTTGACTGACAATGAGCAGTTCTTC

J gene: TRBJ2-6
clone size: .
V gene: TRBV4-2
D gene: TRBD2
CDR3 protein: CASSQEWEGGANVLTF
CDR3 DNA: TGTGCCAGCAGCCAAGAGTGGGAGGGTGGGGCCAACGTCCTGACTTTC

J gene: TRBJ1-1
clone size: .
V gene: TRBV4-2
D gene: TRBD1
CDR3 protein: CASSQRGDRNTEAFF
CDR3 DNA: TGTGCCAGCAGCCAAAGAGGGGACAGGAACACTGAAGCTTTCTTT

J gene: TRBJ1-2
clone size: few
V gene: TRBV4-1
D gene: TRBD1
CDR3 protein: CASSQPGQLYGYTF
CDR3 DNA: TGCGCCAGCAGCCAACCGGGACAGTTATATGGCTACACCTTC

J gene: TRBJ1-1
clone size: .
V gene: TRBV5-3
D gene: TRBD1
CDR3 protein: CARSYGDRGRVGPEAFF
CDR3 DNA: TGTGCCAGAAGCTATGGGGACAGGGGGCGCGTAGGGCCTGAAGCTTTCTTT

J gene: TRBJ2-7
clone size: .
V gene: TRBV19
D gene: TRBD1
CDR3 protein: CASSISDRGLGEQYF
CDR3 DNA: TGTGCCAGTAGTATCTCCGACAGGGGGCTCGGGGAGCAGTACTTC

J gene: TRBJ1-6
clone size: .
V gene: TRBV18
D gene: TRBD1
CDR3 protein: CASSLNRGQGNSPLHF
CDR3 DNA: TGTGCCAGCTCACTCAACAGGGGGCAGGGTAATTCACCCCTCCACTTT

J gene: TRBJ2-7
clone size: .
V gene: TRBV19
D gene: .
CDR3 protein: CASTPRLDSLFYEQYF
CDR3 DNA: TGTGCCAGTACCCCCCGATTGGACAGTCTTTTTTACGAGCAGTACTTC

J gene: TRBJ1-5
clone size: .
V gene: TRBV4-1
D gene: .
CDR3 protein: CASSQPRLGGVNQPQHF
CDR3 DNA: TGCGCCAGCAGCCAACCCAGGCTCGGAGGGGTCAATCAGCCCCAGCATTTT

J gene: TRBJ1-2
clone size: .
V gene: TRBV11-2
D gene: TRBD1
CDR3 protein: CASSLGDREKNYGYTF
CDR3 DNA: TGTGCCAGCAGCTTAGGCGACAGGGAAAAAAACTATGGCTACACCTTC

J gene: TRBJ1-2
clone size: few
V gene: TRBV4-2
D gene: .
CDR3 protein: CASSQDWSRVEDGYTF
CDR3 DNA: TGTGCCAGCAGCCAAGATTGGTCCAGGGTTGAGGATGGCTACACCTTC

J gene: TRBJ1-3
clone size: .
V gene: TRBV6-5
D gene: TRBD1
CDR3 protein: CASSYRGHLDTIYF
CDR3 DNA: TGTGCCAGCAGTTACAGGGGGCATTTGGACACCATATATTTT

J gene: TRBJ2-3
clone size: .
V gene: TRBV27
D gene: .
CDR3 protein: CASSSTGGDTDTQYF
CDR3 DNA: TGTGCCAGCAGTTCTACAGGGGGGGACACAGATACGCAGTATTTT

J gene: TRBJ2-7
clone size: .
V gene: TRBV2
D gene: TRBD1
CDR3 protein: CASRNGQGATNEQYF
CDR3 DNA: TGTGCCAGCAGGAACGGACAGGGGGCAACCAACGAGCAGTACTTC

J gene: TRBJ1-5
clone size: once
V gene: TRBV6-2/TRBV6-3
D gene: .
CDR3 protein: CASSPEWINQPQHF
CDR3 DNA: TGTGCCAGCAGTCCGGAGTGGATAAATCAGCCCCAGCATTTT

J gene: TRBJ1-4
clone size: .
V gene: TRBV7-9
D gene: TRBD1
CDR3 protein: CASSQPGTVEKLFF
CDR3 DNA: TGTGCCAGCAGCCAACCCGGGACAGTTGAAAAACTGTTTTTT

J gene: TRBJ1-2
clone size: .
V gene: TRBV7-9
D gene: .
CDR3 protein: CASSAMGHLETGYTF
CDR3 DNA: TGTGCCAGCAGCGCTATGGGACACCTAGAAACCGGCTACACCTTC

J gene: TRBJ2-3
clone size: .
V gene: TRBV27
D gene: .
CDR3 protein: CASSARRQVTSTDTQYF
CDR3 DNA: TGTGCCAGCAGTGCCCGGCGACAGGTAACATCCACAGATACGCAGTATTTT

J gene: TRBJ1-2
clone size: once
V gene: TRBV6-5
D gene: TRBD1
CDR3 protein: CASSTDRGQGYTF
CDR3 DNA: TGTGCCAGCAGCACAGACAGGGGGCAAGGCTACACCTTC

J gene: TRBJ1-6
clone size: once
V gene: TRBV14
D gene: .
CDR3 protein: CASSQSDLGLRSYNSPLHF
CDR3 DNA: TGTGCCAGCAGCCAAAGTGACCTTGGCCTGCGGTCCTATAATTCACCCCTCCACTTT

J gene: TRBJ1-1
clone size: .
V gene: TRBV29-1
D gene: .
CDR3 protein: CSGDGGTEAFF
CDR3 DNA: TGCAGCGGGGACGGGGGGACTGAAGCTTTCTTT

J gene: TRBJ2-1
clone size: .
V gene: TRBV3-1/TRBV3-2
D gene: TRBD2
CDR3 protein: CASSWTSGGSDEQFF
CDR3 DNA: TGTGCCAGCAGCTGGACTAGCGGGGGGTCGGATGAGCAGTTCTTC

J gene: TRBJ2-7
clone size: .
V gene: TRBV29-1
D gene: TRBD1
CDR3 protein: CSVERPGTGTYEQYF
CDR3 DNA: TGCAGCGTTGAAAGGCCCGGGACAGGCACCTACGAGCAGTACTTC

J gene: TRBJ2-5
clone size: .
V gene: TRBV7-6
D gene: TRBD2
CDR3 protein: CASSSLAGQRETQYF
CDR3 DNA: TGTGCCAGCAGCTCTCTAGCGGGGCAACGGGAGACCCAGTACTTC

J gene: TRBJ2-1
clone size: .
V gene: TRBV6-1
D gene: .
CDR3 protein: CASSEWWERVNEQFF
CDR3 DNA: TGTGCCAGCAGTGAATGGTGGGAGCGGGTCAATGAGCAGTTCTTC

J gene: TRBJ2-1
clone size: .
V gene: TRBV10-2
D gene: TRBD2
CDR3 protein: CASDPGLGHNEQFF
CDR3 DNA: TGCGCCAGCGACCCGGGACTAGGTCACAATGAGCAGTTCTTC

J gene: TRBJ1-2
clone size: .
V gene: TRBV29-1
D gene: .
CDR3 protein: CSVETVYGYTF
CDR3 DNA: TGCAGCGTTGAGACAGTCTATGGCTACACCTTC

J gene: TRBJ1-1
clone size: .
V gene: TRBV7-9
D gene: .
CDR3 protein: CASSLQGELRMNTEAFF
CDR3 DNA: TGTGCCAGCAGCTTACAGGGTGAGTTGAGGATGAACACTGAAGCTTTCTTT

J gene: TRBJ2-7
clone size: .
V gene: TRBV2
D gene: TRBD1
CDR3 protein: CASSATGVYEQYF
CDR3 DNA: TGTGCCAGCAGTGCGACAGGGGTCTACGAGCAGTACTTC

J gene: TRBJ1-1
clone size: once
V gene: TRBV19
D gene: TRBD1
CDR3 protein: CASSTSDRGDTEAFF
CDR3 DNA: TGTGCCAGTAGTACTTCAGACAGGGGGGATACTGAAGCTTTCTTT

J gene: TRBJ2-1
clone size: .
V gene: TRBV18
D gene: TRBD1
CDR3 protein: CASSPRTGGSYNEQFF
CDR3 DNA: TGTGCCAGCTCACCGAGGACAGGGGGCTCCTACAATGAGCAGTTCTTC

J gene: TRBJ1-2
clone size: .
V gene: TRBV25-1
D gene: .
CDR3 protein: CASSDNSLYGYTF
CDR3 DNA: TGTGCCAGCAGTGACAACAGTCTCTATGGCTACACCTTC

J gene: TRBJ2-7
clone size: .
V gene: TRBV10-2
D gene: TRBD2
CDR3 protein: CASSEPGVSGYEQYF
CDR3 DNA: TGCGCCAGCAGTGAGCCCGGTGTTAGCGGGTACGAGCAGTACTTC

J gene: TRBJ1-1
clone size: .
V gene: TRBV5-6
D gene: TRBD1
CDR3 protein: CASSFGTGTAEAFF
CDR3 DNA: TGTGCCAGCAGCTTTGGGACAGGGACCGCTGAAGCTTTCTTT

J gene: TRBJ1-4
clone size: .
V gene: TRBV7-2
D gene: .
CDR3 protein: CASSLEGVLSEKLFF
CDR3 DNA: TGTGCCAGCAGCTTAGAAGGGGTCCTGAGTGAAAAACTGTTTTTT

J gene: TRBJ2-7
clone size: .
V gene: TRBV5-1
D gene: .
CDR3 protein: CASIKQGPYEQYF
CDR3 DNA: TGCGCCAGCATAAAACAGGGCCCCTACGAGCAGTACTTC

J gene: TRBJ2-3
clone size: .
V gene: TRBV7-2
D gene: TRBD2
CDR3 protein: CASLLTGGSNTQYF
CDR3 DNA: TGTGCCAGCCTTCTTACCGGGGGGAGCAATACGCAGTATTTT

J gene: TRBJ2-7
clone size: .
V gene: TRBV27
D gene: .
CDR3 protein: CASSPRRGRYEQYF
CDR3 DNA: TGTGCCAGCAGTCCCCGTAGAGGTCGCTACGAGCAGTACTTC

J gene: TRBJ1-1
clone size: .
V gene: TRBV7-9
D gene: .
CDR3 protein: CASSYQTVMNTEAFF
CDR3 DNA: TGTGCCAGCAGCTACCAGACAGTAATGAACACTGAAGCTTTCTTT

J gene: TRBJ2-3
clone size: .
V gene: TRBV7-9
D gene: TRBD2
CDR3 protein: CASRPTSGVSDTQYF
CDR3 DNA: TGTGCCAGCAGGCCGACTAGCGGGGTATCAGATACGCAGTATTTT

J gene: TRBJ1-1
clone size: .
V gene: TRBV5-5
D gene: .
CDR3 protein: CASSRSLMRPEAFF
CDR3 DNA: TGTGCCAGCAGCCGATCCCTGATGCGTCCTGAAGCTTTCTTT

J gene: TRBJ2-2
clone size: .
V gene: TRBV15
D gene: .
CDR3 protein: CATSRSRGNTGELFF
CDR3 DNA: TGTGCCACCAGCAGGAGCCGGGGGAACACCGGGGAGCTGTTTTTT

J gene: TRBJ1-3
clone size: .
V gene: TRBV28
D gene: .
CDR3 protein: CASSLGGVGNTIYF
CDR3 DNA: TGTGCCAGCAGTTTAGGGGGGGTTGGAAACACCATATATTTT

J gene: TRBJ1-1
clone size: .
V gene: TRBV7-9
D gene: TRBD1
CDR3 protein: CASSSGQGAAHTEAFF
CDR3 DNA: TGTGCCAGCAGCTCCGGACAGGGGGCTGCGCACACTGAAGCTTTCTTT

J gene: TRBJ1-1
clone size: .
V gene: TRBV27
D gene: .
CDR3 protein: CASSLFGGTEAFF
CDR3 DNA: TGTGCCAGCAGTTTATTTGGAGGGACTGAAGCTTTCTTT

J gene: TRBJ1-3
clone size: once
V gene: TRBV13
D gene: .
CDR3 protein: CASSLLQNSGNTIYF
CDR3 DNA: TGTGCCAGCAGCTTACTCCAGAACTCTGGAAACACCATATATTTT